This T cell receptor beta chain was profiled in a study of spatial heterogeneity in lung cancer. This clonotype was counted only a few times. Its antigen is undetermined. This beta chain turned up in a library designed for alpha chains; as an off-target read, its abundance says little. Time point denoted: sample taken at primary tumor resection. General study findings and limits: How many expanded intratumoral alpha and beta TCRs were present tracked the tumor mutation count, which was a count of nonsynonymous mutations.

TCRdb reanalysed the 5' RACE reads using MiXCR and keeps one entry per CDR3 protein. This sample has approximately 1,500 distinct CDR3 sequences, with 10% to 15% found just once. The clonotype comes from a female donor with early-stage non-small cell lung cancer. The sequenced sample was lung tumor tissue, obtained at surgery.

The CDR3 DNA reads TGCAGTGCTCCGGAGGACTTTGGTAACAATGAGCAGTTCTTC. It encodes CSAPEDFGNNEQFF. This rearrangement joins TRBV20-1 to TRBJ2-1; tentatively, D is TRBD2 (5 bases). This CDR3 has 14 amino acids. Germline V gives CDR1 DFQATT, CDR2 SNEGSKA (reference sequence). Trimming took off 5 bases at V and 5 bases at J, with 16 bases between the two ends.